The 2 T cell receptor beta chains below all came from one sample that was sequenced in a study of cytomegalovirus exposure and HLA in healthy donors. 60 Vbeta and 13 Jbeta primers were used in PCR. The method was immunoSEQ multiplex PCR; TCRdb's version includes in-frame clones alone and lacks a portion of them. The sample holds some 150,000 clones, approximately 85% seen once. Material for sequencing was PBMCs. These receptors were taken from a man aged 50 to 59 in good health and CMV-seropositive.

The V and J genes are TRBV27 and TRBJ2-1; a possible D gene is TRBD1 (6 bases). The CDR3 runs to 13 residues. Germline V lookup: CDR1 MNHEY, CDR2 SMNVEV (reference sequence). The germline V and J ends were trimmed by 5 bases and 9 bases, with 14 bases remaining between them. Written as DNA, the CDR3 is TGTGCCAGCAGTCCGGGATCAGGGGCTGAGCAGTTCTTC. Translation: CASSPGSGAEQFF.

In this sample, this clone turned up a few times. V is TRBV14 and J is TRBJ1-4; 7 bases line up with TRBD1. CDR1 SGHDN and CDR2 FVKESK come from the germline V gene. CDR3 size: 11 residues. V lost 8 bases, J lost 11 bases, and 5 bases stayed unmatched. CDR3 amino acids: CASALGQKLFF. CDR3 in DNA: TGTGCCAGCGCCTTGGGACAGAAACTGTTTTTT. The variable domain in full, with the rest retrieved from reference TRBV14 and TRBJ1-4, is EAGVTQFPSHSVIEKGQTVTLRCDPISGHDNLYWYRRVMGKEIKFLLHFVKESKQDESGMPNNRFLAERTGGTYSTLKVQPAELEDSGVYFCASALGQKLFFGSGTQLSVL.